This T cell receptor beta chain was found in a study of blood T cell repertoires in COVID-19. At the level of the study: COVID-19 samples from acute and convalescent phases originated in the United States, Italy and Spain.

There are 16 residues in the CDR3. Original analysis: For nucleated cells, counts were estimated from reference gene primer amplification. Clones were sequenced by immunoSEQ multiplex PCR, and TCRdb holds only the in-frame ones, with some missing. That table gives V, J and clone size, and the DNA gave D and trimming. The table has around 280,000 clones, about 88% seen once; the top ten hold about 10%. This chain links TRBV21-1 with TRBJ2-7; the D call TRBD1 from the table was never checked on the DNA. TRBV21-1 is classified as a pseudogene. The sequenced sample was peripheral blood. The receptor was derived from a young woman with COVID-19, enrolled during active disease. For the CDR3, the DNA is TGTGCCAGCAGCATGGATACAGGGGAGACTAAAGGCGAGCAGTACTTC. This encodes CASSMDTGETKGEQYF.